Described below is a single T cell receptor beta chain sequence and its context. Its antigen is not known. This sample is drawn from a study of cytomegalovirus exposure and HLA in healthy donors. These donors counted as nominally healthy when sampled, but unrecorded immune exposures were likely. The study, taken as a whole, reports: In a later analysis, a missense DCLRE1C variant was linked to TCR beta V- and J-gene trimming. Several top significant clusters appeared, in a later analysis, to be linked to common viral pathogens. A later analysis showed that HLA-associated TCR beta chains had undergone more clonal expansion than equally common others.

PCR was performed using 60 Vbeta and 13 Jbeta primers. Data came from immunoSEQ multiplex PCR; TCRdb stores just in-frame clones and leaves some out. The sample has about 160,000 clones. This receptor was taken from a man younger than 45 in good health and CMV-seronegative. Sequenced input: PBMCs.

This chain's CDR3 is CASSLTRLAGDADTQYF. DNA for the CDR3: TGTGCCAGCAGCTTAACCAGGCTAGCGGGAGACGCAGATACGCAGTATTTT. The chain has TRBV7-3 and TRBJ2-3; 10 nucleotides align to TRBD2. J was trimmed by 4 bases and V by 0 bases; bases with no gene match: 7. The CDR3 contains 17 residues. CDR1 and CDR2 from the germline V gene are SGHTA and FQGTGA. The full variable domain, in which reference TRBV7-3 and TRBJ2-3 provide the parts outside the CDR3, is GAGVSQTPSNKVTEKGKYVELRCDPISGHTALYWYRQSLGQGPEFLIYFQGTGAADDSGLPNDRFFAVRPEGSVSTLKIQRTERGDSAVYLCASSLTRLAGDADTQYFGPGTRLTVL.